The clone carrying this T cell receptor (beta chain) was seen repeatedly, ten times or more. The antigen is not known. The data belong to a study of identical twins. Study outcomes and limitations: For monozygotic twins, models underestimated out-of-frame TCR alpha sharing. The analysis was cross-sectional rather than longitudinal within donors.

Trimming stripped 2 bases from V and 0 bases from J, with 11 bases between. This CDR3 is built from 17 residues. CDR1 and CDR2 (germline): MDHEN, SYDVKM. MiXCR, run by TCRdb on the 5' RACE reads, gives a single entry per CDR3 protein. The sample lists 450,000 to 650,000 distinct CDR3 sequences, more than 9% seen once, with under 3.5% in the top ten. This sample was also put to use in a study of yellow fever vaccine responses in identical twins.

The genes are TRBV28 and TRBJ2-6; D is unresolved. This receptor was taken from a woman in her late teens or twenties in good health. Material: PBMCs. The CDR3 sequence: CASSLGQELSGANVLTF. As DNA, the CDR3 is TGTGCCAGCAGTTTAGGGCAGGAGCTCTCTGGGGCCAACGTCCTGACTTTC.